This T cell receptor beta chain stems from a study of T cell responses to AZD1222 COVID-19 vaccine. Looking at the study overall: Analysis merged second doses at about 4 or about 12 weeks.

Germline assignment: CDR1 LGHDT and CDR2 YNNKEL (reference sequence). With 0 bases removed from V and 1 base from J, the gap between germline ends came to 11 bases. The CDR3 is 16 amino acids. Study-wide findings and caveats: The sample set comprised mostly white British donors with more females, and clonal diversity was possibly underestimated.

TCRdb's copy holds only in-frame clones and misses some; the assay was immunoSEQ multiplex PCR. The profile shows about 76,000 clones, 90% of them singletons. As for this clone: Its antigen is undetermined.

The sequencing used peripheral blood, collected on day 0 of AZD1222 vaccination. The sequence came from an adult in good health. V gene TRBV3-1 (or the pseudogene TRBV3-2) combines with J gene TRBJ2-3, with D perhaps TRBD1 or TRBD2 (7 bases each). CDR3 residues: CASSQDPGGGTDTQYF. The CDR3 nucleotides are TGTGCCAGCAGCCAAGATCCAGGGGGGGGCACAGATACGCAGTATTTT.